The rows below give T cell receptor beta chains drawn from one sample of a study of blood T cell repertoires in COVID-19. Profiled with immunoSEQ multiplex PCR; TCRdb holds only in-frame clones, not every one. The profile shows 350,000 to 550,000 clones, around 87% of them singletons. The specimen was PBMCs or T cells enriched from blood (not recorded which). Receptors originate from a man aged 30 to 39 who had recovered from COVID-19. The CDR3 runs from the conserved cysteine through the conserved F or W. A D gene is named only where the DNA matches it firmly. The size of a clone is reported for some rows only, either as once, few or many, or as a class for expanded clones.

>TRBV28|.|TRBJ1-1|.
TGTGCCAGCAGTTTTGGTGACAGGCTGTTGAACACTGAAGCTTTCTTT
CASSFGDRLLNTEAFF
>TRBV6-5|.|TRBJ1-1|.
TGTGCCAGCAGTTACACAACAAGAAACACTGAAGCTTTCTTT
CASSYTTRNTEAFF
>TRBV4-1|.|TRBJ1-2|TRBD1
TGCGCCAGCAGCCAGGGGACAGTCTCCGGCTACACCTTC
CASSQGTVSGYTF
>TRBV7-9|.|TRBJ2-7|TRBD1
TGTGCCAGCAGCCTCGCCGGGACAGGGGCCTACGAGCAGTACTTC
CASSLAGTGAYEQYF
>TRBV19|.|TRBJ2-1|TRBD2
TGTGCCAGTAGCAAGAGCGGGAGGTCCTACAATGAGCAGTTCTTC
CASSKSGRSYNEQFF
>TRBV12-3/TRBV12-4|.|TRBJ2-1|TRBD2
TGTGCCAGCAGTTTATGGCGGGAGTGGGAGCAGTTCTTC
CASSLWREWEQFF
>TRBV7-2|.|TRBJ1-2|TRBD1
TGTGCCAGCAGCTTAGACGGGACAGGGAGTTCCTATGGCTACACCTTC
CASSLDGTGSSYGYTF
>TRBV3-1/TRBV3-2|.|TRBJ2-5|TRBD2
TGTGCCAGCAGCCAAGATGTAGGGTTAGCGGGAGGGGGAGATGGTAAGACCCAGTACTTC
CASSQDVGLAGGGDGKTQYF
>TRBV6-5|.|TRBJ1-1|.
TGTGCCAGCATTGTCGGACAGCCCCCGAGCACTGAAGCTTTCTTT
CASIVGQPPSTEAFF
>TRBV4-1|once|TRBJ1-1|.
TGCGCCAGCAGCCAAATGAGGGACAAGATTCTAAAGAACACTGAAGCTTTCTTT
CASSQMRDKILKNTEAFF
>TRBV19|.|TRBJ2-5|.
TGTGCCAGTAGTCTGCGTGGGGGCTGGGAGACCCAGTACTTC
CASSLRGGWETQYF
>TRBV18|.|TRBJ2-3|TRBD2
TGTGCCAGCTCACCAACACTAGCGCTGAGCACAGATACGCAGTATTTT
CASSPTLALSTDTQYF
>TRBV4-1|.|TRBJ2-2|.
TGCGCCAGCAGCCAAGTAGGAGTTGGCGGTGGGTCATTTGGGGAGCTGTTTTTT
CASSQVGVGGGSFGELFF
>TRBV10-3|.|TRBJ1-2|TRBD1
TGTGCCATCAGGGGGACAGACCTCATCTATGGCTACACCTTC
CAIRGTDLIYGYTF
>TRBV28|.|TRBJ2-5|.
TGTGCCAGCAGTCCACAGGGTGCGGAGACCCAGTACTTC
CASSPQGAETQYF
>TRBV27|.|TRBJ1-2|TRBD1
TGTGCCAGCAGTCCCGGGACAGATCGTGGCTACACCTTC
CASSPGTDRGYTF
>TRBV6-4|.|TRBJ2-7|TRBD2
TGTGCCAGCGGATGGACCAAAGCGGGACGGAGCTCCTACGAGCAGTACTTC
CASGWTKAGRSSYEQYF
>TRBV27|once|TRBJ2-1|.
TGTGCCAGCAGCACGAGCTCCTACAATGAGCAGTTCTTC
CASSTSSYNEQFF
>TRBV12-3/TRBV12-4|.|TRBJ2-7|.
TGTGCCAGCAGCCTAACCCCGTCCTACGAGCAGTACTTC
CASSLTPSYEQYF
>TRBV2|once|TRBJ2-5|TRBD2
TGCGCAACGGGGGGGAACCAAGAGACCCAGTACTTC
CATGGNQETQYF
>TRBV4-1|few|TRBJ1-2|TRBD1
TGCGCCAGCAGCCAGACGACTACCCGGACAGGGGCCCAACTTAACTATGGCTACACCTTC
CASSQTTTRTGAQLNYGYTF